One and the same sample provided the 32 T cell receptor beta chains below, sequenced in a study of graft-versus-host responses after intestinal transplantation (dated by TCRdb to the early 2020s). To prepare the library, the immunoSEQ multiplex PCR assay was applied. Not all clones reach the TCRdb copy of this immuneACCESS table, which keeps in-frame sequences only. Checked studies attribute under half of the gap to unresolved V genes and leave the rest unexplained. The sample profile shows 85,000 to 100,000 clones; roughly 83% of them were found once. The top ten hold 1.4% of the sample. Source: PBMCs, taken 255 days after intestinal transplant. These receptor sequences come from a human patient who received an intestinal transplant, so some T cells may come from the graft donor.

The rearrangement links TRBV10-1 to TRBJ2-1; 8 bases map to TRBD2. Germline lookup yields CDR1 WNHNN and CDR2 SYGVQD (reference sequence). Trimming cost V 5 bases and J 5 bases; bases outside gene matches: 8. The CDR3 runs to 15 residues. The CDR3 nucleotides read TGCGCCAGCAGTCTGACGGGGGGGCCAGACAATGAGCAGTTCTTC. This translates into CASSLTGGPDNEQFF.

Here the CDR3 reads CAISGGSPNSYEQYF. For the CDR3, the DNA is TGTGCCATCTCGGGGGGCAGCCCCAATTCCTACGAGCAGTACTTC. This rearrangement joins TRBV10-3 to TRBJ2-7; possible D gene TRBD2, 7 bases. The CDR3 contains 15 residues. Trimming removed 8 bases from V and 1 base from J, with 18 bases in between. CDR1 and CDR2 (germline): ENHRY, SYGVKD.

The rearrangement uses TRBV6-1 and TRBJ2-7; 8 nucleotides agree with TRBD2. V was clipped by 6 bases and J by 3 bases; unmatched bases: 10. This CDR3 region has 15 residues. In germline, CDR1 is MNHNS, CDR2 SASEGT. The CDR3 region is CASSPAGLAHYEQYF. As DNA, the CDR3 is TGTGCCAGCAGCCCCGCAGGACTAGCCCACTACGAGCAGTACTTC.

Comments on this clone: A single base separates this from a much larger clone, so it may be a read error. This chain uses TRBV5-6 with TRBJ1-1; D call uncertain. The CDR3 is 12 amino acids. Germline V CDR1 and CDR2: SGHDT, YYEEEE. V was pared by 3 bases and J by 1 base, with 4 bases between. The CDR3 nucleotides are TGTGCCAGCAGCTGGGGGAACACTGAAGCTTTCTTT. Its protein is CASSWGNTEAFF.

The genes are TRBV29-1 and TRBJ1-1; D uncertain. The germline V gene encodes CDR1 SQVTM and CDR2 ANQGSEA. Trimming took off 3 bases at V and 2 bases at J, with 10 bases between the two ends. This CDR3 is built from 13 residues. The chain's CDR3 is CSVEEEINTEAFF. CDR3 DNA sequence: TGCAGCGTTGAGGAGGAGATAAACACTGAAGCTTTCTTT.

Regarding this clone: Mismatch with germline at one junction end may stem from a read error. The rearrangement links TRBV7-7 to TRBJ2-5; D is perhaps TRBD1 (6 bases). This CDR3 has 14 amino acids. Per germline, CDR1 SSHAT and CDR2 FNYEAQ (reference sequence). The CDR3 spells CASSPTDRRETQYF. For the CDR3, the DNA is TGTGCTAGCAGCCCTACCGACAGGAGAGAGACCCAGTACTTC. Using reference TRBV7-7 and TRBJ2-5 for the parts outside the CDR3, the full variable domain is GAGVSQSPRYKVTKRGQDVTLRCDPISSHATLYWYQQALGQGPEFLTYFNYEAQPDKSGLPSDRFSAERPEGSISTLTIQRTEQRDSAMYRCASSPTDRRETQYFGPGTRLLVL.

CDR3 nucleotides: TGTGCGGCGGTAAAGGGTAGGGAAAAACTGTTTTTT. Amino acid sequence: CAAVKGREKLFF. The genes are TRBV27 and TRBJ1-4, with unresolved D. CDR3 length: 12 residues. From germline, CDR1 is MNHEY and CDR2 SMNVEV (reference sequence). The full variable domain, with the rest looked up from reference TRBV27 and TRBJ1-4, is EAQVTQNPRYLITVTGKKLTVTCSQNMNHEYMSWYRQDPGLGLRQIYYSMNVEVTDKGDVPEGYKVSRKEKRNFPLILESPSPNQTSLYFCAAVKGREKLFFGSGTQLSVL.

The V and J genes are TRBV28 and TRBJ1-2; D possibly corresponds to TRBD1 (5 bases). The V gene's germline CDR1 is MDHEN and CDR2 SYDVKM. The V end was cut by 3 bases, the J end by 4 bases, with 15 bases between. The CDR3 is 15 amino acids. CDR3 nucleotides: TGTGCCAGCAGTTTGCAGGGCCCCGGCGTCTATGGCTACACCTTC. This translates into CASSLQGPGVYGYTF.

This chain uses TRBV5-1 with TRBJ1-2; D remains unclear. The CDR3 is 14 amino acids. The germline V and J ends were trimmed by 0 bases and 5 bases, with 11 bases remaining between them. Germline-derived CDR1 and CDR2 are SGHRS and YFSETQ. CDR3 sequence reads: CASSLEGGGYGYTF. Written as DNA, the CDR3 is TGCGCCAGCAGCTTGGAGGGAGGAGGGTATGGCTACACCTTC.

This clone has more than one count but fewer than ten. The chain couples TRBV10-3 to TRBJ2-7; D unclear. V dropped 3 bases and J dropped 5 bases, with 11 bases sitting between them. CDR1 is ENHRY, CDR2 SYGVKD, per germline. The CDR3 sequence is 13 residues long. The chain's CDR3 is CAISDRAGNEQYF. CDR3 nucleotides: TGTGCCATCAGTGACCGGGCAGGCAACGAGCAGTACTTC.

This chain connects TRBV27 to TRBJ1-5; D call uncertain. V lost 4 bases and J lost 5, with 9 bases in between. The CDR3 consists of 13 residues. The V gene's germline CDR1 is MNHEY and CDR2 SMNVEV (reference sequence). CDR3 coding DNA: TGTGCCAGCAGTTCGACGCTCTATCAGCCCCAGCATTTT. This sequence encodes CASSSTLYQPQHF.

This chain connects TRBV23-1 to TRBJ2-7; perhaps D is TRBD1 or TRBD2 (5 bases each). TRBV23-1 is sorted into the ORF group, with uncertain function. Deletions cut 10 bases from V and 0 bases from J, with 13 bases between. This CDR3 has 13 amino acids. This CDR3 is CATGDLSSYEQYF. In nucleotides, the CDR3 is TGCGCCACCGGGGACCTCAGCTCCTACGAGCAGTACTTC.

For this clone: A read error may produce the germline difference seen at one junction end. The rearrangement joins TRBV18 to TRBJ2-3, with D unresolved. CDR1 KGHSH and CDR2 LQKENI come from the germline V gene. The CDR3 has 14 residues. The CDR3 is CASSPRSVPDTQYF. The CDR3, as DNA: TGTGCCAGCTCACCACGAAGTGTTCCAGACACGCAGTATTTT.

V is TRBV5-6 and J is TRBJ2-6, with D perhaps given as TRBD1 or TRBD2 (5 bases each). V lost 6 bases, J lost 1 base, and 11 bases lay in between. Per germline, CDR1 SGHDT and CDR2 YYEEEE. The CDR3 is made up of 15 amino acids. The CDR3: CASKRGRSGANVLTF. The CDR3 coding sequence is TGTGCCAGCAAGAGGGGACGGTCTGGGGCCAACGTCCTGACTTTC.

This sequence joins TRBV10-3 and TRBJ2-2, with D hard to call. V was clipped by 6 bases and J by 5 bases, with 13 bases between them. The CDR3 covers 14 residues. Germline V gene lookup returns CDR1 ENHRY and CDR2 SYGVKD. Written as DNA, the CDR3 is TGTGCCATCAGGGCCAACTATGAGACCGGGGAGCTGTTTTTT. The encoded protein is CAIRANYETGELFF.

The rearrangement links TRBV6-5 to TRBJ1-6; 9 bases fit TRBD1. Trimming removed 11 bases from V and 9 bases from J; junction bases left unmatched: 11. This CDR3 is built from 14 residues. Looked up from germline, CDR1 is MNHEY and CDR2 is SVGAGI. The CDR3 DNA sequence: TGTGCCCTGGGGACGGGACAGGGAGGTTCACCCCTCCACTTT. This sequence encodes CALGTGQGGSPLHF.

This chain links TRBV30 with TRBJ2-3, with 8 positions matching TRBD2. The V and J ends lost 2 bases and 4 bases, in that order; junction bases with no gene match: 2. There are 13 residues in the CDR3. Germline V gene sequence: CDR1 GTSNPN, CDR2 SVGIG (reference sequence). The CDR3 spells CAWSTSGADTQYF. The CDR3 DNA reads TGTGCCTGGAGTACTAGCGGCGCAGATACGCAGTATTTT.

The chain uses TRBV9 and TRBJ1-1; D not certain. V was shortened by 3 bases and J by 3 bases, with 9 bases between the two germline ends. This CDR3 has 13 residues. CDR1 and CDR2 from the germline V gene are SGDLS and YYNGEE. The CDR3 reads CASSAGSDTEAFF. Here the CDR3 DNA reads TGTGCCAGCAGCGCTGGGAGTGACACTGAAGCTTTCTTT.

This clone has only one observation. The V gene is TRBV6-5, the J gene TRBJ2-3, with D possibly being TRBD1 (6 bases). This CDR3 comprises 15 residues. V shed 10 bases and J shed 1 base, with 18 bases lying between them. Germline V CDR1 and CDR2: MNHEY, SVGAGI. CDR3 bases: TGTGCCACTTCGCTAGGGGGAATGGGCACAGATACGCAGTATTTT. It is translated as CATSLGGMGTDTQYF.

The chain is built from TRBV30 and TRBJ1-2, with D possibly being TRBD1 (5 bases). V was shortened by 4 bases and J by 7 bases, with 16 bases between the two germline ends. From germline, CDR1 is GTSNPN and CDR2 SVGIG (reference sequence). The CDR3 has 13 residues. In DNA, the CDR3 is TGTGCCTGGACGACAGCCTCCAGAGGTGGCTACACCTTC. Its protein is CAWTTASRGGYTF.

The chain joins TRBV27 to TRBJ1-3; D might be TRBD1 (5 bases). The V gene lost 0 bases and the J gene lost 0 bases, with 12 bases spanning the gap. The CDR3 has 17 residues. Per the germline V gene, CDR1 is MNHEY and CDR2 is SMNVEV (reference sequence). The CDR3 DNA is TGTGCCAGCAGTTTATCGGGGGGGGGAAGCTCTGGAAACACCATATATTTT. As protein: CASSLSGGGSSGNTIYF.

The chain is built from TRBV29-1 and TRBJ2-7; D is possibly TRBD1 or TRBD2 (5 bases each). V dropped 3 bases and J dropped 3 bases, with 12 bases sitting between them. CDR1 SQVTM and CDR2 ANQGSEA come from the germline V gene. The CDR3 length is 13 residues. CDR3 coding DNA: TGCAGCGTTGACACAGGAGGAGGCTACGAGCAGTACTTC. Translation: CSVDTGGGYEQYF.

The chain employs TRBV7-3 and TRBJ2-7; D may be TRBD2 (5 bases). Trimming left V 5 bases short and J 5 bases short, with 16 bases between. The CDR3 extends over 14 amino acids. The germline V gene has CDR1 SGHTA and CDR2 FQGTGA. The CDR3, as DNA: TGTGCCAGCAGCACCCATGCCGGGAATGACGAGCAGTACTTC. Its translation is CASSTHAGNDEQYF.

This chain links TRBV5-6 with TRBJ2-7, with D perhaps assigned TRBD1 or TRBD2 (5 bases each). Looked up from germline, CDR1 is SGHDT and CDR2 is YYEEEE. The CDR3 sequence is 14 residues long. V lost 4 bases and J 4 bases, leaving 15 bases between the germline ends. CDR3 sequence: CASSLGTLLYEQYV. The CDR3 nucleotides are TGTGCCAGCAGCCTGGGGACCCTCCTTTACGAGCAGTACGTC.

V gene TRBV10-3 combines with J gene TRBJ1-6; no firm D call. V was cut by 8 bases and J by 5 bases, with 13 bases left in between. The CDR3 totals 14 residues. The germline gives CDR1 ENHRY, CDR2 SYGVKD. CDR3 protein: CAISTLSNNSPLHF. The DNA for the CDR3 is TGTGCCATCTCCACACTCAGTAATAATTCACCCCTCCACTTT.

The J gene is TRBJ2-4, the V gene TRBV5-6, with 7 positions matching TRBD2. J was trimmed by 8 bases and V by 4 bases; bases with no gene match: 3. The CDR3 spans 12 residues. From germline, CDR1 is SGHDT and CDR2 YYEEEE. The CDR3 DNA sequence: TGTGCCAGCAGCCCGGGAGGCTACATTCAGTACTTC. This encodes CASSPGGYIQYF.

The V gene is TRBV4-1, the J gene TRBJ2-7, with D hard to call. Germline CDR1 MGHRA, CDR2 YSYEKL. V lost 2 bases to trimming and J lost 3 bases, with 17 bases between them. The CDR3 is made up of 16 amino acids. The CDR3 DNA reads as TGCGCCAGCAGCCAAATCCCATGGCTCGGCGGCTACGAGCAGTACTTC. This encodes CASSQIPWLGGYEQYF.

V usage is TRBV29-1 and J usage is TRBJ1-2, with D perhaps matching TRBD1 (6 bases). With 2 bases removed from V and 4 bases from J, the gap between germline ends came to 17 bases. This CDR3 spans 15 amino acids. Germline assignment: CDR1 SQVTM and CDR2 ANQGSEA. This CDR3 reads CSVESGGRTPYGYTF. CDR3 nucleotides: TGCAGCGTTGAAAGTGGGGGCAGAACTCCCTATGGCTACACCTTC.

The V call is TRBV6-6, the J call TRBJ1-4; D call uncertain. CDR3 length equals 14 residues. V gave up 0 bases and J gave up 4 bases, with 6 bases separating them. Germline-derived CDR1 and CDR2 are MNHNY and SVGAGI (reference sequence). The CDR3 region is CASSYSGFNEKLFF. Written as DNA, the CDR3 is TGTGCCAGCAGTTACTCGGGGTTTAATGAAAAACTGTTTTTT.

J is TRBJ2-7 and V is TRBV5-1, with 7 bases that match TRBD2. V shed 3 bases, J shed 1 base, and the junction held 7 bases outside the gene matches. Germline CDR1 is SGHRS and CDR2 is YFSETQ. This CDR3 comprises 15 residues. The CDR3 DNA is TGCGCCAGCAGCTCCCTGGACGGGGGGTCCTACGAGCAGTACTTC. Its protein is CASSSLDGGSYEQYF.

This chain connects TRBV6-5 to TRBJ1-5, with a weak D call TRBD1 (5 bases). Germline CDR1 is MNHEY and CDR2 is SVGAGI. Trimming took 5 bases from V and 3 from J, leaving 8 bases between them. The CDR3 totals 13 residues. The CDR3 region has the DNA TGTGCCAGCAGTAGGGACCTCAATCAGCCCCAGCATTTT. Its translation: CASSRDLNQPQHF.

This clone was seen a single time. A read error may produce the germline difference seen at one junction end. The chain uses TRBV5-4 and TRBJ1-6, with 10 bases identical to TRBD1. Germline CDR1 and CDR2: SGHNT and YYREEE (reference sequence). The CDR3 has 19 amino acids. The CDR3 DNA is TGTGCCAGCAGTTTGGGGAGGACAGGGGGTTTTGGACAGCATTCACCCCTCCACTTT. Translating gives CASSLGRTGGFGQHSPLHF.